This T cell receptor (beta chain) was identified in a study of cytomegalovirus exposure and HLA in healthy donors. General study points: Using the classifier, cytomegalovirus status was reportedly diagnosed with high specificity and sensitivity. For presence/absence analyses, sequencing depth was assumed to be roughly uniform across donors. Fewer N-insertions than the roughly 670-donor mean were reportedly shown by an Asian-associated ancestry cluster in a later analysis.

The V and J ends lost 5 bases and 0 bases respectively, with 20 bases between them. The CDR3 has 17 amino acids. In germline, CDR1 is MRHNA, CDR2 SNTAGT. PCR employed 60 Vbeta and 13 Jbeta primers. TCRdb keeps only in-frame clones here, not all; method: immunoSEQ multiplex PCR. The sample lists fewer than 150,000 clones; about 74% were seen once. As concerns this clone: Antigen: not known.

The chain employs TRBV6-4 and TRBJ2-7; D is perhaps TRBD2 (6 bases). Sequenced input: PBMCs. The sequence was collected from a man aged 30 to 45 in good health and CMV-seronegative. Written as DNA, the CDR3 is TGTGCCAGCAGTCACAGACAACTAGCACCCCACTCCTACGAGCAGTACTTC. This translates into CASSHRQLAPHSYEQYF.